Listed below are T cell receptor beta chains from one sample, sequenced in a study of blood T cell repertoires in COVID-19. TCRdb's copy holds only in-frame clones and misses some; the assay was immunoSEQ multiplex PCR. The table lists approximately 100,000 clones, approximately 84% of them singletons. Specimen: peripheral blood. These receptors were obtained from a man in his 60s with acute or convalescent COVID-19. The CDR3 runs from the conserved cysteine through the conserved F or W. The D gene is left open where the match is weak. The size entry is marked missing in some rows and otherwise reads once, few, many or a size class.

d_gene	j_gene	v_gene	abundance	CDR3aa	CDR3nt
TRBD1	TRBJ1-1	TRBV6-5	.	CASSTQGAPNTEAFF	TGTGCCAGCAGTACCCAGGGGGCTCCTAACACTGAAGCTTTCTTT
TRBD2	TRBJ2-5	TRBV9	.	CASSVVGGGAETQYF	TGTGCCAGCAGCGTAGTGGGCGGGGGGGCGGAGACCCAGTACTTC
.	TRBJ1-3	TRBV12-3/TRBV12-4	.	CASMQGSGNTIYF	TGTGCCAGCATGCAGGGCTCTGGAAACACCATATATTTT
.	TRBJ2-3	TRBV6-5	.	CASSYHLPRGDTQYF	TGTGCCAGCAGTTACCACTTACCTCGGGGTGATACGCAGTATTTT
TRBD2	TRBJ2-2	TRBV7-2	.	CASSLPAGGPGELFF	TGTGCCAGCAGCTTACCAGCGGGGGGGCCCGGGGAGCTGTTTTTT
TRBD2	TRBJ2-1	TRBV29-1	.	CSVEDASGVDNEQFF	TGCAGCGTTGAAGATGCTAGCGGGGTCGACAATGAGCAGTTCTTC
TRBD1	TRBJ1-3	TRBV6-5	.	CASSYSTGIRNTIYF	TGTGCCAGCAGTTACTCGACAGGGATTAGAAACACCATATATTTT
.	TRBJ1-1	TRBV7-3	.	CASSRSGKGVGTEAFF	TGTGCCAGCAGCCGATCGGGCAAGGGAGTAGGCACTGAAGCTTTCTTT
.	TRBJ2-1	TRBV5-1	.	CASSSGITEYYNEQFF	TGCGCCAGCAGCTCGGGAATAACCGAATATTACAATGAGCAGTTCTTC
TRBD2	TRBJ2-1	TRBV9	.	CASSASSGGAYNEQFF	TGTGCCAGCAGCGCCTCTAGCGGGGGGGCCTACAATGAGCAGTTCTTC
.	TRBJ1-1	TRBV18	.	CASSDRQNTEAFF	TGTGCCAGCTCCGACAGACAAAACACTGAAGCTTTCTTT
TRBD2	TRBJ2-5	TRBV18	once	CASRTSGNQETQYF	TGTGCCAGCCGGACTAGCGGCAACCAAGAGACCCAGTACTTC
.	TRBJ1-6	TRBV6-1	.	CASSEIGTAANNSPLHF	TGTGCCAGCAGTGAAATAGGTACTGCGGCAAATAATTCACCCCTCCACTTT
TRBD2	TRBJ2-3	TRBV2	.	CASSVRGGASDTQYF	TGTGCCAGCAGTGTTCGCGGGGGGGCCTCAGATACGCAGTATTTT
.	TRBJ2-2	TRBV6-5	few	CASSYGGRELFF	TGTGCCAGCAGTTACGGTGGCCGGGAGCTGTTTTTT
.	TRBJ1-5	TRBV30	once	CAWSVAGEQPQHF	TGTGCCTGGAGTGTGGCAGGGGAACAGCCCCAGCATTTT
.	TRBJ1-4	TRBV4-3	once	CASSQQLLASEKLFF	TGCGCCAGCAGCCAACAACTGCTCGCAAGTGAAAAACTGTTTTTT
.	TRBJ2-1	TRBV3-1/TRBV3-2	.	CASSQDQGSSYNEQFF	TGTGCCAGCAGCCAAGATCAGGGGAGCTCCTACAATGAGCAGTTCTTC
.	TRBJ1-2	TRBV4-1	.	CASSQDWRASGGYTF	TGCGCCAGCAGCCAAGATTGGAGGGCATCCGGCGGCTACACCTTC
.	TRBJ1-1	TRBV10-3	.	CATAGGGGITEAFF	TGTGCCACTGCGGGAGGGGGGGGAATCACTGAAGCTTTCTTT
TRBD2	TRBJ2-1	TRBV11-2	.	CASRRLAGVSYNEQFF	TGTGCCAGCAGACGTCTAGCGGGGGTCTCCTACAATGAGCAGTTCTTC
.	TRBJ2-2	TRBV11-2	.	CASRVGAPLFF	TGTGCCAGCCGTGTGGGGGCCCCGCTGTTTTTT
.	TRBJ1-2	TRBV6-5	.	CASSPDFAANYGYTF	TGTGCCAGCAGCCCCGACTTCGCGGCTAACTATGGCTACACCTTC
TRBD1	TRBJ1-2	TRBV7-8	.	CASSLERQGLYGYTF	TGTGCCAGCAGCTTAGAGAGACAGGGCCTCTATGGCTACACCTTC
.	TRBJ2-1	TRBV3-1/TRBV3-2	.	CASSQDRGEQFF	TGTGCCAGCAGCCAAGACAGGGGCGAGCAGTTCTTC
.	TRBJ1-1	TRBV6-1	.	CASSDPSTEAFF	TGTGCCAGCAGTGATCCGAGCACTGAAGCTTTCTTT
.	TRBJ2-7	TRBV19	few	CASSTGTSYYEQYF	TGTGCCAGTAGTACTGGGACAAGTTACTACGAGCAGTACTTC
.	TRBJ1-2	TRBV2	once	CASSQGIIYGYTF	TGTGCCAGCAGTCAGGGGATAATCTATGGCTACACCTTC
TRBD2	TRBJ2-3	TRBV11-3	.	CASSPAGVGPTDTQYF	TGTGCCAGCAGCCCCGCGGGGGTCGGGCCAACAGATACGCAGTATTTT
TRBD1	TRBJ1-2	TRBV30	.	CAWRPGQGICTF	TGTGCCTGGAGACCGGGACAGGGGATCTGCACCTTC
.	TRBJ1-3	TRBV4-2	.	CASSQDEGAVSGNTIYF	TGTGCCAGCAGCCAAGACGAGGGCGCAGTCAGTGGAAACACCATATATTTT
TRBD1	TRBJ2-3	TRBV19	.	CASSIRTGATDTQYF	TGTGCCAGTAGTATCCGGACAGGGGCCACAGATACGCAGTATTTT
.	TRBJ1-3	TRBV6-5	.	CASSYGPGTGNTIYF	TGTGCCAGCAGTTACGGTCCAGGGACTGGAAACACCATATATTTT
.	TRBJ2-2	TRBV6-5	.	CASSPLDRNTGELFF	TGTGCCAGCAGTCCGCTGGACAGGAACACCGGGGAGCTGTTTTTT
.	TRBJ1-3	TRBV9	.	CASSVAGGSSGNTIYF	TGTGCCAGCAGCGTAGCTGGCGGTAGCTCTGGAAACACCATATATTTT
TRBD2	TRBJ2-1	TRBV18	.	CASSPKRGNNEQFF	TGTGCCAGCTCACCTAAGCGGGGGAACAATGAGCAGTTCTTC
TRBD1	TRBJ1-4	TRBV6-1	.	CASSDRGGAEKLFF	TGTGCCAGCAGTGATCGAGGGGGCGCGGAAAAACTGTTTTTT
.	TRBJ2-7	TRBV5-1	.	CASSLQGRRDEQYF	TGCGCCAGCAGCTTGCAGGGGCGACGGGACGAGCAGTACTTC
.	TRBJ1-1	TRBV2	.	CASSEASSFEAFF	TGTGCCAGCAGTGAAGCGAGTAGTTTTGAAGCTTTCTTT
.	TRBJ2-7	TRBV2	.	CASSDNSSYEQYF	TGTGCCAGCAGTGACAATAGCTCCTACGAGCAGTACTTC
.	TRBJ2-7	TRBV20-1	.	CSVSEQYF	TGCAGTGTGAGCGAGCAGTACTTC
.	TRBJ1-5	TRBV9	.	CASSVDGEYNQPQHF	TGTGCCAGCAGCGTAGACGGGGAATACAATCAGCCCCAGCATTTT
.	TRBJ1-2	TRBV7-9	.	CASSPGGDSRLRYTF	TGTGCCAGCAGCCCAGGAGGAGACTCTCGACTTCGCTACACCTTC
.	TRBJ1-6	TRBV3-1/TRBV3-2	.	CASSRDTYGGGNSPLHF	TGTGCCAGCAGCCGCGATACTTACGGGGGGGGGAATTCACCCCTCCACTTT
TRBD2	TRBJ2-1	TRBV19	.	CASSIRGGLSYNEQFF	TGTGCCAGTAGTATCCGGGGGGGCCTCTCCTACAATGAGCAGTTCTTC
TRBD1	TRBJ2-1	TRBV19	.	CASSTRGTGGYNEQFF	TGTGCCAGTAGTACCCGTGGGACAGGGGGATACAATGAGCAGTTCTTC
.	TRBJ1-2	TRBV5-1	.	CASSLANVGARGYTF	TGCGCCAGCAGCTTGGCCAATGTAGGGGCTAGGGGCTACACCTTC
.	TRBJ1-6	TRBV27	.	CASSREPNSPLHF	TGTGCCAGCAGTCGCGAACCTAATTCACCCCTCCACTTT
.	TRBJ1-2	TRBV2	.	CASSEFRVDYYGYTF	TGTGCCAGCAGTGAATTTCGGGTCGACTACTATGGCTACACCTTC
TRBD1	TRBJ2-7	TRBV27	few	CASSDRDQVYEQYF	TGTGCCAGCAGTGACAGGGACCAGGTCTACGAGCAGTACTTC
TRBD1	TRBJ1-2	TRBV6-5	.	CASRNRGIYGYTF	TGTGCCAGCCGGAACAGGGGAATCTATGGCTACACCTTC
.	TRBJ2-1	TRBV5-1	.	CASSLGGQSSYNEQFF	TGCGCCAGCAGCTTGGGGGGGCAGAGCTCCTACAATGAGCAGTTCTTC
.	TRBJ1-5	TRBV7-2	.	CASSLEGGYSNQPQHF	TGTGCCAGCAGCTTAGAGGGAGGTTATAGCAATCAGCCCCAGCATTTT
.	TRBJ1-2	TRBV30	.	CAWSEGAHYGYTF	TGTGCCTGGAGCGAAGGGGCGCACTATGGCTACACCTTC
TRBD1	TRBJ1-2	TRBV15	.	CATSVDRGQNYGYTF	TGTGCCACCAGCGTGGACAGGGGGCAAAACTATGGCTACACCTTC
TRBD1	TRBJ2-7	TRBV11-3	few	CASSLVPDRGRVEQYF	TGTGCCAGCAGCTTAGTCCCGGACAGGGGGCGGGTAGAGCAGTACTTC
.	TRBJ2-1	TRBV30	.	CAFMTARYNEQFF	TGTGCCTTTATGACAGCCCGCTACAATGAGCAGTTCTTC
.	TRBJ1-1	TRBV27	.	CASTSDRNTEAFF	TGTGCCAGCACTTCGGACAGAAACACTGAAGCTTTCTTT
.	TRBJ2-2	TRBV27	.	CASSQAPGELFF	TGTGCCAGCAGCCAGGCGCCCGGGGAGCTGTTTTTT
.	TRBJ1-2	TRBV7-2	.	CASSFGQNHYGYTF	TGTGCCAGCAGCTTTGGACAGAACCACTATGGCTACACCTTC